This T cell receptor beta chain derives from a study of T cell changes during pregnancy in multiple sclerosis. Clones were read by immunoSEQ multiplex PCR, and TCRdb kept only the in-frame ones, dropping some. The sample lists 65,000 to 85,000 clones, roughly 88% occurring once. The ends lost 2 bases at V and 4 bases at J; junction bases unmatched: 3. The CDR3 runs 13 residues. CDR1 and CDR2 (germline): GTSNPN, SVGIG (reference sequence). This TCR derives from a female donor in good health, enrolled as a control in a pregnancy study. The source was peripheral blood, collected after pregnancy. V gene TRBV30 combines with J gene TRBJ2-3, with 7 bases aligning to TRBD1. The CDR3 here is CAWSSGGADTQYF. In DNA form, the CDR3 reads TGTGCCTGGAGTTCAGGGGGAGCAGATACGCAGTATTTT. The full variable domain, with the rest looked up from reference TRBV30 and TRBJ2-3, is SQTIHQWPATLVQPVGSPLSLECTVEGTSNPNLYWYRQAAGRGLQLLFYSVGIGQISSEVPQNLSASRPQDRQFILSSKKLLLSDSGFYLCAWSSGGADTQYFGPGTRLTVL.